This entry lists 12 T cell receptor beta chains sequenced from one sample in a study of T cells after yellow fever vaccination. TCRdb fed the 5' RACE reads into MiXCR, producing one record per CDR3 protein. The sample holds roughly 250,000 distinct CDR3 sequences, roughly 13% seen once. The starting material was CD4+ T cells sorted from PBMCs, obtained 45 days after the yellow fever booster vaccination. The receptors were gathered from a man aged 30 to 39 who received the YFV17D yellow fever vaccine.

This clonotype was observed a handful of times. In DNA form, the CDR3 reads TGTGCCAGCAGCAAGGACACGTATCAGCCCCAGCATTTT. Encoded protein: CASSKDTYQPQHF. The rearrangement uses TRBV7-9 and TRBJ1-5; tentative D call: TRBD1 (5 bases). V gave up 5 bases and J gave up 5 bases, with 10 bases separating them. CDR3 length equals 13 residues. CDR1 is SEHNR and CDR2 is FQNEAQ in the germline V gene (reference sequence).

This clonotype has more than one count but fewer than ten. The V gene is TRBV7-6, the J gene TRBJ2-5; no definite D call. Germline lookup yields CDR1 SGHVS and CDR2 FNYEAQ. This CDR3 contains 14 residues. Trimming shortened V by 0 bases and J by 5 bases, and 10 bases separated the two germline ends. The DNA for the CDR3 is TGTGCCAGCAGCTTAGCAATGAGCTCGGAGACCCAGTACTTC. It specifies CASSLAMSSETQYF.

This chain connects TRBV9 to TRBJ1-4; tentative D call: TRBD1 (5 bases). There are 16 residues in the CDR3. Germline-derived CDR1 and CDR2 are SGDLS and YYNGEE. V lost 4 bases and J lost 0, with 13 bases in between. The CDR3 DNA reads as TGTGCCAGCAGCCCCCAGGGAGGGGCAACTAATGAAAAACTGTTTTTT. It yields the protein CASSPQGGATNEKLFF.

This clonotype has just a few counts. The genes are TRBV7-2 and TRBJ2-3; D is uncertain. V was clipped by 9 bases and J by 1 base, with 14 bases between them. Looked up from germline, CDR1 is SGHTA and CDR2 is FQGNSA. CDR3 length equals 14 residues. The CDR3 DNA follows: TGTGCCAGTGACGAGGTGGTGGGCACAGATACGCAGTATTTT. Protein: CASDEVVGTDTQYF.

This sequence joins TRBV12-3 or TRBV12-4 and TRBJ2-1; 16 positions match TRBD2. This CDR3 region has 18 residues. V dropped 6 bases and J dropped 0; count of bases not matched to a gene: 5. This CDR3 reads CASRGLAGGPSSYNEQFF. The CDR3 coding sequence is TGTGCCAGCAGGGGACTAGCGGGAGGGCCCAGCTCCTACAATGAGCAGTTCTTC.

This clonotype was seen a handful of times. This CDR3 is CASSLSPGSNEQFF. For the CDR3, the DNA is TGCGCCAGCAGCTTGTCACCAGGGAGCAATGAGCAGTTCTTC. This sequence joins TRBV5-1 and TRBJ2-1; D possibly matches TRBD1 or TRBD2 (5 bases each). The germline V gene encodes CDR1 SGHRS and CDR2 YFSETQ. Trimming cost V 1 base and J 6 bases, with 11 bases left between them. The CDR3 consists of 14 residues.

This clonotype was picked up a small number of times. The V gene is TRBV12-3 or TRBV12-4, the J gene TRBJ1-3, with 8 bases identical to TRBD1. CDR3 size: 12 residues. After removal of 11 bases from V and 7 bases from J, the junction contained 7 bases not matched to a gene. The CDR3 protein is CACGRDRNTIYF. The DNA of the CDR3 is TGTGCCTGTGGGAGGGACAGGAACACCATATATTTT.

This clonotype has more than one count but fewer than ten. CDR3 sequence (DNA): TGTGCCAGCAGCTTAAGGGGCCAGGATAGCGGACCGTACAATGAGCAGTTCTTC. It specifies CASSLRGQDSGPYNEQFF. The genes are TRBV11-1 and TRBJ2-1, with a tentative D call TRBD2 (6 bases). V was pared by 2 bases and J by 4 bases, with 21 bases between. Per germline, CDR1 SGHAT and CDR2 FQDESV (reference sequence). The CDR3 spans 18 residues.

This clonotype was seen more than once but under ten times. This chain uses TRBV10-3 with TRBJ2-1, with 9 bases lining up with TRBD1. Germline V lookup: CDR1 ENHRY, CDR2 SYGVKD. The CDR3 is made up of 17 amino acids. The J segment lost 4 bases and the V segment lost 7 bases, leaving 14 bases of the junction unmatched. CDR3 sequence (DNA): TGTGCCATCAACAACGCCAGAGGACAGGGGTCTTACAATGAGCAGTTCTTC. This encodes CAINNARGQGSYNEQFF.

As regards this clonotype: At one boundary the junction diverges from the germline segment, which might be a read error. This chain connects TRBV9 to TRBJ1-5; no clear D gene. Germline loops: CDR1 SGDLS, CDR2 YYNGEE. The CDR3 length is 13 residues. As DNA, the CDR3 is TGTGCCAGCAGCCGGGCCGACAATCAGCACCAGCATTTT. This sequence encodes CASSRADNQHQHF.

This clonotype has only a few counts. The rearrangement joins TRBV5-1 to TRBJ2-1, with unresolved D. Germline V gene sequence: CDR1 SGHRS, CDR2 YFSETQ. V lost 1 base, J lost 9 bases, and 8 bases lay in between. The CDR3 extends over 12 amino acids. CDR3 residues: CASSLMKSEQFF. The DNA of the CDR3 is TGCGCCAGCAGCTTGATGAAGAGTGAGCAGTTCTTC. The full variable domain, completed using reference TRBV5-1 and TRBJ2-1, is KAGVTQTPRYLIKTRGQQVTLSCSPISGHRSVSWYQQTPGQGLQFLFEYFSETQRNKGNFPGRFSGRQFSNSRSEMNVSTLELGDSALYLCASSLMKSEQFFGPGTRLTVL.

The chain links TRBV27 to TRBJ2-1; 12 positions match TRBD2. Germline trimming cut 6 bases from V and 3 bases from J; bases unmatched to any gene: 12. The CDR3 runs 18 residues. Per the germline V gene, CDR1 is MNHEY and CDR2 is SMNVEV (reference sequence). The CDR3: CASSHRSSGRADYNEQFF. The CDR3 DNA sequence: TGTGCCAGCAGCCACCGCTCTAGCGGGAGGGCCGACTACAATGAGCAGTTCTTC.